A selection of T cell receptor beta chains follows, all from one sample in a study of cytomegalovirus exposure and HLA in healthy donors. Produced via immunoSEQ multiplex PCR; TCRdb's table is partial and in-frame only. Of roughly 90,000 clones in the sample, 70% to 80% are singletons; the top ten hold 20% to 25%. Sequenced sample: PBMCs. These receptors were collected from a man younger than 40 in good health and CMV-seropositive. Each CDR3 is given with its conserved first and last residue. A D gene is named only where the DNA matches it firmly. Size is omitted from some rows. Given values are once, few, many or a class for expanded clones.

clone size: NA
D gene: TRBD1
J gene: TRBJ2-1
V gene: TRBV10-3
CDR3 DNA: TGTGCCATCAGTGTAGGGACAGTCTCCTACAATGAGCAGTTCTTC
CDR3 protein: CAISVGTVSYNEQFF

clone size: NA
D gene: NA
J gene: TRBJ1-4
V gene: TRBV18
CDR3 DNA: TGTGCCAGCTCACTCTTCGGGAGTCTTAATGAAAAACTGTTTTTT
CDR3 protein: CASSLFGSLNEKLFF

clone size: few
D gene: TRBD1
J gene: TRBJ1-1
V gene: TRBV9
CDR3 DNA: TGTGCCAGCAGCCTCCGGACAGGGCGACACACTGAAGCTTTCTTT
CDR3 protein: CASSLRTGRHTEAFF

clone size: NA
D gene: NA
J gene: TRBJ2-5
V gene: TRBV20-1
CDR3 DNA: TGCAGTGCTAGCCCCGGGGAGACCCAGTACTTC
CDR3 protein: CSASPGETQYF

clone size: once
D gene: TRBD1
J gene: TRBJ2-1
V gene: TRBV7-3
CDR3 DNA: TGTGCCAGCAGCTCCGCCCATCTCGGGACAGGGACCAATGAGCAGTTCTTC
CDR3 protein: CASSSAHLGTGTNEQFF

clone size: NA
D gene: TRBD2
J gene: TRBJ2-5
V gene: TRBV11-1
CDR3 DNA: TGTGCCAGCAGCTTATTTAGCGGGGGCGGAGAGACCCAGTACTTC
CDR3 protein: CASSLFSGGGETQYF

clone size: NA
D gene: NA
J gene: TRBJ2-1
V gene: TRBV5-1
CDR3 DNA: TGCGCCAGCAGCTTGGCCGTTGAGCAAGTCGGGCAGTTCTTC
CDR3 protein: CASSLAVEQVGQFF

clone size: NA
D gene: TRBD1
J gene: TRBJ1-2
V gene: TRBV13
CDR3 DNA: TGTGCCAGCAGCTTGGGAGACAGGGATTACACCTTC
CDR3 protein: CASSLGDRDYTF

clone size: NA
D gene: NA
J gene: TRBJ1-4
V gene: TRBV28
CDR3 DNA: TGTGCCAGCAACAGTGGTAATGAAAAACTGTTTTTT
CDR3 protein: CASNSGNEKLFF

clone size: NA
D gene: NA
J gene: TRBJ2-7
V gene: TRBV6-5
CDR3 DNA: TGTGCCAGCAGTTCAGGGTTCTACGAGCAGTACTTC
CDR3 protein: CASSSGFYEQYF

clone size: NA
D gene: TRBD1
J gene: TRBJ2-2
V gene: TRBV6-1
CDR3 DNA: TGTGCCAGCAGTGCGAGACAGGGGGCGAACACCGGGGAGCTGTTTTTT
CDR3 protein: CASSARQGANTGELFF

clone size: NA
D gene: NA
J gene: TRBJ2-2
V gene: TRBV10-3
CDR3 DNA: TGTGCAGCCCGGGGGAGCAGCACCGGGGAGCTGTTTTTT
CDR3 protein: CAARGSSTGELFF

clone size: NA
D gene: NA
J gene: TRBJ1-2
V gene: TRBV2
CDR3 DNA: TGTGCCAGCAGTGAAAGGTTCCCAGGGACTCATGGCTACACCTTC
CDR3 protein: CASSERFPGTHGYTF

clone size: NA
D gene: TRBD2
J gene: TRBJ2-5
V gene: TRBV4-1
CDR3 DNA: TGCGCCAGCAGCCCGCAACCGGGGGGGCGGGAGACCCAGTACTTC
CDR3 protein: CASSPQPGGRETQYF

clone size: NA
D gene: TRBD2
J gene: TRBJ2-5
V gene: TRBV5-1
CDR3 DNA: TGCGCCAGCAGCCCGACTAGCGGGGTGTTAAAGACCCAGTACTTC
CDR3 protein: CASSPTSGVLKTQYF

clone size: few
D gene: TRBD2
J gene: TRBJ2-2
V gene: TRBV11-3
CDR3 DNA: TGTGCCAGCAGCCATTCTAGCGGGAGCACCGGGGAGCTGTTTTTT
CDR3 protein: CASSHSSGSTGELFF

clone size: NA
D gene: NA
J gene: TRBJ2-6
V gene: TRBV5-6
CDR3 DNA: TGTGCCAGCAGCTTCATCTCTGGGGCCAACGTCCTGACTTTC
CDR3 protein: CASSFISGANVLTF

clone size: NA
D gene: NA
J gene: TRBJ2-3
V gene: TRBV6-6
CDR3 DNA: TGTGCCAGCAGTTACTCGACGGGGCGGGGAGATACGCAGTATTTT
CDR3 protein: CASSYSTGRGDTQYF

clone size: few
D gene: TRBD1
J gene: TRBJ1-2
V gene: TRBV29-1
CDR3 DNA: TGCAGCGTTGGTAGGACAGGGGTCTATGGCTACACCTTC
CDR3 protein: CSVGRTGVYGYTF

clone size: NA
D gene: TRBD1
J gene: TRBJ2-7
V gene: TRBV4-2
CDR3 DNA: TGTGCCAGCAGCCATGTAGGGACAGGGGCCGAGGAGCAGTACTTC
CDR3 protein: CASSHVGTGAEEQYF

clone size: NA
D gene: NA
J gene: TRBJ2-1
V gene: TRBV4-2
CDR3 DNA: TGTGCCAGCAGCCAAGACGGGGAGCCATCGTCCTACAATGAGCAGTTCTTC
CDR3 protein: CASSQDGEPSSYNEQFF

clone size: few
D gene: TRBD2
J gene: TRBJ2-1
V gene: TRBV4-1
CDR3 DNA: TGCGCCAGCAGCCACCCAAGCGGGAGGGCCATAAATGAGCAGTTCTTC
CDR3 protein: CASSHPSGRAINEQFF

clone size: few
D gene: TRBD1
J gene: TRBJ2-7
V gene: TRBV9
CDR3 DNA: TGTGCCAGCAGCGAGACAGGGTACGAGCAGTACTTC
CDR3 protein: CASSETGYEQYF

clone size: NA
D gene: NA
J gene: TRBJ2-7
V gene: TRBV2
CDR3 DNA: TGTGCCAGCAGTGACGGGGGTTACGAGCAGTACTTC
CDR3 protein: CASSDGGYEQYF

clone size: NA
D gene: NA
J gene: TRBJ1-4
V gene: TRBV29-1
CDR3 DNA: TGCAGCGTAGGTCAAGGGCGGGATGAAAAACTGTTTTTT
CDR3 protein: CSVGQGRDEKLFF

clone size: NA
D gene: TRBD2
J gene: TRBJ2-5
V gene: TRBV7-9
CDR3 DNA: TGTGCCAGCAGCCGACTAGCGGGGGAGGAAGAGACCCAGTACTTC
CDR3 protein: CASSRLAGEEETQYF

clone size: NA
D gene: TRBD2
J gene: TRBJ2-7
V gene: TRBV7-2
CDR3 DNA: TGTGCCAGCAGCTTAGTCCCACTAGCGGGAGTGTACGAGCAGTACTTC
CDR3 protein: CASSLVPLAGVYEQYF

clone size: NA
D gene: TRBD1
J gene: TRBJ1-5
V gene: TRBV6-1
CDR3 DNA: TGTGCCAGCAGTGGAGACAGGGGTGGACAGCCCCAGCATTTT
CDR3 protein: CASSGDRGGQPQHF

clone size: NA
D gene: NA
J gene: TRBJ1-4
V gene: TRBV30
CDR3 DNA: TGTGCCTGGAACAGGTTAGGGGGAAAAAATGAAAAACTGTTTTTT
CDR3 protein: CAWNRLGGKNEKLFF

clone size: few
D gene: NA
J gene: TRBJ2-1
V gene: TRBV29-1
CDR3 DNA: TGCAGCGTTGAAGTCGGGAATGAGCAGTTCTTC
CDR3 protein: CSVEVGNEQFF

clone size: once
D gene: TRBD1
J gene: TRBJ1-1
V gene: TRBV29-1
CDR3 DNA: TGCAGCGTGGTTAGACAGGGGACGGACACTGAAGCTTTCTTT
CDR3 protein: CSVVRQGTDTEAFF

clone size: NA
D gene: NA
J gene: TRBJ2-7
V gene: TRBV12-1
CDR3 DNA: TGTGCCAGCAGCTTGGACAAGCCCCCCTACGAGCAGTACTTC
CDR3 protein: CASSLDKPPYEQYF

clone size: few
D gene: TRBD1
J gene: TRBJ1-4
V gene: TRBV11-2
CDR3 DNA: TGTGCCAGCAGCTCTGGACCGGGACAGGGGGCGAGGGAAAAACTGTTTTTT
CDR3 protein: CASSSGPGQGAREKLFF

clone size: NA
D gene: NA
J gene: TRBJ1-5
V gene: TRBV4-2
CDR3 DNA: TGTGCCAGCAGCCAGGGGGCGTCAAATCAGCCCCAGCATTTT
CDR3 protein: CASSQGASNQPQHF

clone size: NA
D gene: NA
J gene: TRBJ1-5
V gene: TRBV5-8
CDR3 DNA: TGTGCCAGCAGCTCCAGGTGGGGCAGGGATAGCAATCAGCCCCAGCATTTT
CDR3 protein: CASSSRWGRDSNQPQHF

clone size: once
D gene: TRBD1
J gene: TRBJ1-1
V gene: TRBV10-3
CDR3 DNA: TGTGCCACCCGACAGGGAGTGGGCACTGAAGCTTTCTTT
CDR3 protein: CATRQGVGTEAFF

clone size: NA
D gene: NA
J gene: TRBJ2-5
V gene: TRBV29-1
CDR3 DNA: TGCAGCGCCGGAGGAGGGGGGGGAATCCAAGAGACCCAGTACTTC
CDR3 protein: CSAGGGGGIQETQYF

clone size: NA
D gene: TRBD1
J gene: TRBJ2-3
V gene: TRBV29-1
CDR3 DNA: TGCAGCGTTGAGGACAGGTGGGGCACAGATACGCAGTATTTT
CDR3 protein: CSVEDRWGTDTQYF

clone size: once
D gene: NA
J gene: TRBJ2-5
V gene: TRBV7-9
CDR3 DNA: TGTGCCAGCAGCCCACAGCGGGACCAAGAGACCCAGTACTTC
CDR3 protein: CASSPQRDQETQYF

clone size: NA
D gene: TRBD1
J gene: TRBJ1-1
V gene: TRBV7-9
CDR3 DNA: TGTGCCAGCAGCTCCCCCGGGACAGGGGCGGCTTTCTTT
CDR3 protein: CASSSPGTGAAFF

clone size: NA
D gene: TRBD1
J gene: TRBJ2-3
V gene: TRBV29-1
CDR3 DNA: TGCAGCGCTGGGACAGGGGGCAACGGAGCAGATACGCAGTATTTT
CDR3 protein: CSAGTGGNGADTQYF

clone size: NA
D gene: TRBD2
J gene: TRBJ2-3
V gene: TRBV7-7
CDR3 DNA: TGTGCCAGCAGCCCGGGGACTAGCGGGAGGAATACGCAGTATTTT
CDR3 protein: CASSPGTSGRNTQYF

clone size: NA
D gene: TRBD2
J gene: TRBJ2-1
V gene: TRBV5-1
CDR3 DNA: TGCGCCAGCAGCTTCGGGACTAGCGGACCGAACAATGAGCAGTTCTTC
CDR3 protein: CASSFGTSGPNNEQFF

clone size: few
D gene: TRBD1
J gene: TRBJ1-1
V gene: TRBV5-1
CDR3 DNA: TGCGCCAGCAGCCAAGTTTCAGGGGGTAGAGGCACTGAAGCTTTCTTT
CDR3 protein: CASSQVSGGRGTEAFF

clone size: once
D gene: NA
J gene: TRBJ1-2
V gene: TRBV27
CDR3 DNA: TGTGCCAGCAGTTTGGCCGGCGGGCGCATAGGTTATGGCTACCCCTTC
CDR3 protein: CASSLAGGRIGYGYPF

clone size: NA
D gene: NA
J gene: TRBJ1-1
V gene: TRBV9
CDR3 DNA: TGTGCCAGCAGCCTGGAGTCAGCGAACACTGAAGCTTTCTTT
CDR3 protein: CASSLESANTEAFF

clone size: NA
D gene: TRBD2
J gene: TRBJ2-3
V gene: TRBV5-4
CDR3 DNA: TGTGCCAGCAGTCGGGGTGGGGTAGCGGGGGTCAGCACAGATACGCAGTATTTT
CDR3 protein: CASSRGGVAGVSTDTQYF

clone size: NA
D gene: TRBD2
J gene: TRBJ2-3
V gene: TRBV10-3
CDR3 DNA: TGTGCCACTGGGACTAGCGGGAGGATTCCAGATACGCAGTATTTT
CDR3 protein: CATGTSGRIPDTQYF

clone size: NA
D gene: NA
J gene: TRBJ1-5
V gene: TRBV18
CDR3 DNA: TGTGCCAGCTCACAAGGGAGGAATCAGCCCCAGCATTTT
CDR3 protein: CASSQGRNQPQHF

clone size: NA
D gene: NA
J gene: TRBJ1-1
V gene: TRBV7-9
CDR3 DNA: TGTGCCAGCAGTAACCATCCCCGGGGGACGAACACTGAAGCTTTCTTT
CDR3 protein: CASSNHPRGTNTEAFF

clone size: NA
D gene: TRBD2
J gene: TRBJ2-7
V gene: TRBV27
CDR3 DNA: TGTGCCAGCAGTTTATCTAGCGGGGGCCACGAGCAGTACTTC
CDR3 protein: CASSLSSGGHEQYF

clone size: NA
D gene: TRBD1
J gene: TRBJ2-1
V gene: TRBV6-5
CDR3 DNA: TGTGCCAGCAGTTACCCGGCAGGGGGCAATGAGCAGTTCTTC
CDR3 protein: CASSYPAGGNEQFF

clone size: NA
D gene: NA
J gene: TRBJ2-7
V gene: TRBV28
CDR3 DNA: TGTGCCAGCAGGCGCACCCAACCCTACGAGCAGTACTTC
CDR3 protein: CASRRTQPYEQYF

clone size: NA
D gene: TRBD1
J gene: TRBJ1-5
V gene: TRBV27
CDR3 DNA: TGTGCCAGCCGGGACAGGAGTCATCAGCCCCAGCATTTT
CDR3 protein: CASRDRSHQPQHF